The 2 T cell receptor beta chains presented below share a single source sample, sequenced in a study of T cell repertoires in cytomegalovirus infection. No antigen has been identified for these receptors. TCRdb itself ran the reads through MiXCR, one entry per CDR3 protein. Among about a million distinct CDR3 sequences, about a third were seen once, and the ten largest hold 10% to 15%. Here the sequenced sample was cultured CD8+ T cells from PBMCs, taken from culture after CMV antigen stimulation. The receptors shown here come from a human donor in good health (CMV status not recorded). Some clones in this sample may be carry-over from other donors' samples.

This clonotype was picked up many times. The chain employs TRBV6-1 and TRBJ1-5; D is uncertain. CDR3 size: 16 residues. With 2 bases removed from V and 2 bases from J, the gap between germline ends came to 13 bases. Per the germline V gene, CDR1 is MNHNS and CDR2 is SASEGT. DNA of the CDR3: TGTGCCAGCAGTGAATGGAGGAAGGTGGGCAATCAGCCCCAGCATTTT. It is translated as CASSEWRKVGNQPQHF.

This clonotype was recorded only once. This sequence joins TRBV11-2 and TRBJ2-5; 12 bases fit TRBD2. The V gene end was trimmed by 2 bases and the J gene end by 2 bases; junction bases not matched to a gene: 15. Germline CDR1 SGHAT, CDR2 FQNNGV. The length of the CDR3 is 20 residues. In DNA, the CDR3 is TGTGCCAGCAGCTTATACCTACTAGCGGGGGGTTTGAGGTCGCAAGAGACCCAGTACTTC. Translated, it gives CASSLYLLAGGLRSQETQYF.